A selection of T cell receptor beta chains follows, all from one sample in a study of blood T cells in healthy people across ages. TCRdb re-called the 5' RACE reads with MiXCR, one entry per CDR3 protein. The repertoire consists of about 1.8 million distinct CDR3 sequences, with 49% occurring once and the leading ten covering around 2.1%. Input material: blood. These receptors originate from a woman between 40 and 50 years old in good health. Both conserved end residues are part of each CDR3. The D gene is left open where the match is weak. Expanded clones get a size class; other rows say once, few or many, or leave the size out.

V	D	J	length	size	DNA	CDR3
TRBV28	TRBD1	TRBJ2-7	16	few	TGTGCCAGCAGCAAAGCCCCCGGGACAGGGATCTACGAGCAGTACTTC	CASSKAPGTGIYEQYF
TRBV4-2	-	TRBJ2-4	15	-	TGTGCCAGCAGCCAAGAGAGCAGGGTTCAAAACATTCAGTACTTC	CASSQESRVQNIQYF
TRBV7-2	-	TRBJ2-5	14	many	TGTGCCAGCAGCTTAGCGGCAGTTCAAGAGACCCAGTACTTC	CASSLAAVQETQYF
TRBV7-2	-	TRBJ2-1	13	-	TGTGCCAGCAGCTTAGCTCCGGACAATGAGCAGTTCTTC	CASSLAPDNEQFF
TRBV25-1	-	TRBJ1-2	15	-	TGTGCCAGCAGGCCCGTTCAGGGAGAGGACTATGGCTACACCTTC	CASRPVQGEDYGYTF
TRBV28	-	TRBJ2-7	11	few	TGTGCCAAGGGCAACGACTACGAGCAGTACTTC	CAKGNDYEQYF
TRBV2	-	TRBJ1-1	14	-	TGCCGTTCCGCCCCACCTGCGCTAGGCACTGAAGCTTTCTTT	CRSAPPALGTEAFF
TRBV29-1	-	TRBJ2-5	13	few	TGCAGCGTTGTTCGTTCTGCGAGGGGGACCCAGTACTTC	CSVVRSARGTQYF
TRBV29-1	-	TRBJ1-2	8	few	TGCAGCGCCGATGGCTACACCTTC	CSADGYTF
TRBV10-3	TRBD2	TRBJ2-7	15	once	TGTGCCATCAGCCCTACTAGCGGGGGTTACAATGAGCAGTACTTC	CAISPTSGGYNEQYF
TRBV28	-	TRBJ1-1	15	-	TGTGCCAGCAGTTTCTACGCCGCGGGGAACACTGAAGCTTTCTTT	CASSFYAAGNTEAFF
TRBV28	-	TRBJ2-1	12	-	TGTGCCAGCAGTTTACTTGGGGAGCAGGGGTTCTTC	CASSLLGEQGFF
TRBV2	-	TRBJ2-3	14	-	TGTGCCAGCAGCGTAGCCTTTAGCACAGATACGCAGTATTTT	CASSVAFSTDTQYF
TRBV11-3	-	TRBJ2-1	15	few	TGTGCCAGCAGCTCAATCGGGACTGCCGGCGATGAGCAGTTCTTC	CASSSIGTAGDEQFF
TRBV5-1	-	TRBJ2-1	16	few	TGCGCCAGCAGCTCCGCGGGCGGAGGGGCATACAATGAGCAGTTCTTC	CASSSAGGGAYNEQFF
TRBV7-9	-	TRBJ2-5	14	-	TGTGCCAGCAGACAGAATTCCGCGGGGGAGACCCAGTACTTC	CASRQNSAGETQYF
TRBV12-3/TRBV12-4	-	TRBJ1-3	13	-	TGTGCCAGCAGTTTTACACCTGGAAACACCATATATTTT	CASSFTPGNTIYF
TRBV10-1	-	TRBJ2-3	15	-	TGCGCCAGCAGGAACGGTTGGGGGAGCACAGATACGCAGTATTTT	CASRNGWGSTDTQYF
TRBV6-2/TRBV6-3	-	TRBJ2-7	16	few	TGTGCCAGCAGTTTTAATCTCGTTCCTAGCTCCTACGAGCAGTACTTC	CASSFNLVPSSYEQYF
TRBV7-2	-	TRBJ2-2	11	many	TGTGCCAGCAGCTTCGGGGGGGAGCTGTTTTTT	CASSFGGELFF
TRBV4-3	TRBD2	TRBJ2-1	16	once	TGCGCCGGCAGCCAAGCCGGGACTAGCGGGCGGCTGGAGCAGTTCTTC	CAGSQAGTSGRLEQFF
TRBV29-1	-	TRBJ1-5	16	-	TGCAGCGTTGGGTGGTCAAGGGGCTCTGGGAATCAGCCCCAGCATTTT	CSVGWSRGSGNQPQHF
TRBV4-3	-	TRBJ1-2	15	-	TGCGCCAGCAGCCAAGAAATCATAGGGAACTATGGCTACACCTTC	CASSQEIIGNYGYTF
TRBV27	-	TRBJ2-7	13	few	TGTGCCAGCCGAGTCGGGGACTCCTACGAGCAGTACTTC	CASRVGDSYEQYF
TRBV25-1	-	TRBJ2-3	15	-	TGTGCCAGCAGTGGACCCGGGAAGAGCACAGATACGCAGTATTTT	CASSGPGKSTDTQYF
TRBV6-1	TRBD1	TRBJ2-6	16	few	TGTGCCAGCAGTGGCGGACAGGGGTCTGGGGCCAACGTCCTGACTTTC	CASSGGQGSGANVLTF
TRBV28	TRBD1	TRBJ2-7	17	-	TGTGCCAGCAGTCCCTGGGGGACGGGACAGGGGTACTACGAGCAGTACTTC	CASSPWGTGQGYYEQYF
TRBV25-1	-	TRBJ1-1	15	-	TGTGCCAGCAGTGAATCAGGGGCGCTTAGCACTGAAGCTTTCTTT	CASSESGALSTEAFF
TRBV28	-	TRBJ2-1	10	few	TGTGCCAGCAGTGCACCAGAGCAGTTCTTC	CASSAPEQFF
TRBV7-2	-	TRBJ1-5	18	-	TGTGCCAGCAGCTTATTGTACTCACGAAAGGGCAGCAATCAGCCCCAGCATTTT	CASSLLYSRKGSNQPQHF
TRBV20-1	TRBD2	TRBJ2-1	14	few	TGCAGTGCTAGGGGAGGGGCGGGGAAGTATGAGCAGTTCTTC	CSARGGAGKYEQFF
TRBV5-1	TRBD1	TRBJ2-5	14	few	TGCGCCAGCAGCTTGGAACAGGGGAGTGAGACCCAGTACTTC	CASSLEQGSETQYF
TRBV7-2	-	TRBJ2-3	14	-	TGTGCCAGCAGCATGACAGATAGCACAGATACGCAGTATTTT	CASSMTDSTDTQYF
TRBV6-2/TRBV6-3	-	TRBJ2-3	14	-	TGTGCCAGCAGTAACAGGGTTAGCACAGATACGCAGTATTTT	CASSNRVSTDTQYF
TRBV4-2	-	TRBJ2-1	13	few	TGTGCCAGCAGCCAAGATATTAGAGGCCAGCAGTTCTTC	CASSQDIRGQQFF
TRBV7-9	-	TRBJ2-1	11	-	TGTGCCAGCAGCCCGTCCGTCGAGCAGTTCTTC	CASSPSVEQFF
TRBV18	TRBD2	TRBJ2-1	15	-	TGTGCCAGCTCACCGTTAGGGACTAGCGGGGAGACCCAGTTCTTC	CASSPLGTSGETQFF
TRBV7-2	TRBD1	TRBJ1-5	15	few	TGTGCCAGTAACAGGGGCCTGGGGAGCAATCAGCCCCAGCATTTT	CASNRGLGSNQPQHF
TRBV25-1	-	TRBJ2-5	16	-	TGTGCCAGCAGTGAAAGTTGGTCTTATCAAAAAGAGGCCCAGTACTTC	CASSESWSYQKEAQYF
TRBV7-9	-	TRBJ2-5	15	-	TGTGCCAGCAGCTTCGCCGTTGGCGGGTTCGAGACCCAGTACTTC	CASSFAVGGFETQYF
TRBV20-1	-	TRBJ1-1	13	-	TGCAGTGCTCCGTCCCCAGTGAACACTGAAGCTTTCTTT	CSAPSPVNTEAFF
TRBV29-1	TRBD1	TRBJ1-2	16	few	TGCAGCGTTGGAACGTTGGTGACAGGGGGCTATGGTGGCTACACCTTC	CSVGTLVTGGYGGYTF
TRBV5-5	-	TRBJ2-1	15	once	TGTGCCAGCGTAAATTCTGGACGGCGACAAGAGACCCAGTTCTTC	CASVNSGRRQETQFF
TRBV20-1	-	TRBJ2-4	14	few	TGCAGTGCTAGTGGAGCAACATCGACGAGGGAGCAGTACTTC	CSASGATSTREQYF
TRBV27	TRBD1	TRBJ2-7	16	-	TGTGCCAGCAGTTTGATTGACAGGGGACCTTATTACGAGCAGTACTTC	CASSLIDRGPYYEQYF
TRBV29-1	TRBD2	TRBJ2-7	13	few	TGCAGCGTGATGGTGACGGCGGGGGGCGAGCAGTACTTC	CSVMVTAGGEQYF
TRBV6-1	-	TRBJ1-2	13	-	TGTGCCAGCAGTGAACGGGGCTATGATGGCTACACCTTC	CASSERGYDGYTF
TRBV27	-	TRBJ2-1	14	-	TGTGCCAGCAGAATTTTTGACAGGAACAATGAGCAGTTCTTC	CASRIFDRNNEQFF
TRBV29-1	TRBD1	TRBJ1-2	12	-	TGCAGCGTGCCGACAGGGAACTATGGCTACACCTTC	CSVPTGNYGYTF
TRBV7-9	-	TRBJ2-5	14	few	TGTGCCAGCAGCGATAGCTCGGACGGAGAGACCCAGTACTTC	CASSDSSDGETQYF
TRBV4-3	-	TRBJ1-2	16	-	TGCGCCAGCAGCCAAGAACCTACCGGGACACAGTATGGCTACACCTTC	CASSQEPTGTQYGYTF
TRBV10-3	TRBD1	TRBJ1-1	15	-	TGTGCCATCAGTGCTTCAGGGGGATCTAGGACTGAAGCTTTCTTT	CAISASGGSRTEAFF
TRBV6-5	-	TRBJ1-6	15	-	TGTGCCAGCAGTTACTCGAATGGGGGTGGGTCACCCCTCCACTTT	CASSYSNGGGSPLHF
TRBV11-2	-	TRBJ2-7	13	-	TGTGCCAGCAGCCAAATTCGGGACCACGAGCAGTACTTC	CASSQIRDHEQYF
TRBV20-1	-	TRBJ2-3	16	few	TGCAGTGCTAGAGATTGGCAGGGGCCAAACACAGATACGCAGTATTTT	CSARDWQGPNTDTQYF
TRBV3-1	TRBD2	TRBJ2-5	15	few	TGTGCCAGCAGCCAACCAGCGGGGGGGCGAGAGACCCAGTACTTC	CASSQPAGGRETQYF
TRBV6-2/TRBV6-3	-	TRBJ1-1	12	-	TGTGCCAGCAGTTTGTTCGGGGTTGAAGCTTTCTTT	CASSLFGVEAFF